Listed below are T cell receptor beta chains from one sample, sequenced in a study of T cells after yellow fever vaccination. Using its own MiXCR run on the 5' RACE reads, TCRdb lists one record per CDR3 protein. In the table there are about 58,000 distinct CDR3 sequences, about 5.6% of which are singletons. Sequencing used PBMCs, either bulk or a sorted T-cell subset (CD4+, CD8+, memory, or dextramer-sorted; not recorded which), obtained on the day of the yellow fever booster vaccination. The receptors here all came from a man aged 18 to 29 who received the YFV17D yellow fever vaccine. Both conserved end residues are part of each CDR3. Each record gives: CDR3 protein, CDR3 DNA, V gene, J gene, clone size, D gene. The D gene is left open where the match is weak. The size field is filled for only some rows; it gives once, few, many or a size class.

CDR3 protein: CASSSFSVDRERGYTF
CDR3 DNA: TGTGCCAGCAGCTCCTTTTCGGTGGACAGGGAGCGTGGCTACACCTTC
V gene: TRBV7-9
J gene: TRBJ1-2
clone size: few
D gene: TRBD1

CDR3 protein: CSVEEQGGLNEQYF
CDR3 DNA: TGCAGCGTTGAAGAACAGGGAGGCCTTAACGAGCAGTACTTC
V gene: TRBV29-1
J gene: TRBJ2-7
clone size: many
D gene: .

CDR3 protein: CSALGVSGNTIYF
CDR3 DNA: TGCAGTGCTCTAGGGGTATCAGGAAACACCATATATTTT
V gene: TRBV20-1
J gene: TRBJ1-3
clone size: few
D gene: .

CDR3 protein: CSATTSANTRPLHF
CDR3 DNA: TGCAGTGCTACAACAAGCGCAAATACCAGACCCCTCCACTTT
V gene: TRBV20-1
J gene: TRBJ1-6
clone size: many
D gene: .

CDR3 protein: CASSLSQGSTEAFF
CDR3 DNA: TGTGCCAGCAGCTTAAGTCAGGGTAGCACTGAAGCTTTCTTT
V gene: TRBV7-9
J gene: TRBJ1-1
clone size: many
D gene: .

CDR3 protein: CASSLIRTGGYTF
CDR3 DNA: TGTGCCAGCAGTCTCATTAGGACAGGCGGCTACACCTTC
V gene: TRBV12-3/TRBV12-4
J gene: TRBJ1-2
clone size: .
D gene: TRBD1

CDR3 protein: CASRWTAKDGYTF
CDR3 DNA: TGTGCCAGCAGGTGGACAGCGAAAGATGGCTACACCTTC
V gene: TRBV6-2/TRBV6-3
J gene: TRBJ1-2
clone size: .
D gene: .

CDR3 protein: CASSLAGTPLKQFF
CDR3 DNA: TGTGCCAGCAGCTTGGCGGGGACGCCGCTGAAGCAGTTCTTC
V gene: TRBV5-4
J gene: TRBJ2-1
clone size: .
D gene: .

CDR3 protein: CASSQSVGPYNTEAFF
CDR3 DNA: TGCGCCAGCAGCCAATCGGTGGGGCCTTACAACACTGAAGCTTTCTTT
V gene: TRBV4-1
J gene: TRBJ1-1
clone size: .
D gene: .

CDR3 protein: CASSPSGVLTDTQYF
CDR3 DNA: TGTGCCAGCAGTCCTAGCGGGGTTCTCACAGATACGCAGTATTTT
V gene: TRBV12-3/TRBV12-4
J gene: TRBJ2-3
clone size: few
D gene: TRBD2

CDR3 protein: CASRGAGTATNEQFF
CDR3 DNA: TGTGCCAGCAGGGGGGCGGGGACAGCGACCAATGAGCAGTTCTTC
V gene: TRBV28
J gene: TRBJ2-1
clone size: .
D gene: .

CDR3 protein: CSAGGGLGMRALHF
CDR3 DNA: TGCAGTGCCGGCGGCGGACTAGGGATGAGGGCCCTCCACTTT
V gene: TRBV20-1
J gene: TRBJ1-6
clone size: .
D gene: .